A selection of T cell receptor beta chains follows, all from one sample in a study of blood T cell repertoires in COVID-19. Measured with immunoSEQ multiplex PCR; TCRdb has only the in-frame clones, and not every one. The sample comprises about 120,000 clones, approximately 84% of which are singletons, and less than 8% rests with the top ten. The sample taken for sequencing was peripheral blood. These receptors were taken from a man aged 65 to 79 with active or convalescent COVID-19. The CDR3 runs from the conserved cysteine through the conserved F or W. The order of the fields is CDR3 protein, CDR3 DNA, D gene, J gene, clone size, V gene. D genes are given only for firm matches. The listing skips clone size in some rows; elsewhere it reads once, few, many or a size class.

CDR3aa: CAIRLGGEQYF
CDR3nt: TGTGCCATCAGGTTAGGGGGCGAGCAGTACTTC
d_gene: -
j_gene: TRBJ2-7
abundance: -
v_gene: TRBV10-3

CDR3aa: CATSDSRQGKDTQYF
CDR3nt: TGTGCCACCAGTGATTCCCGACAGGGTAAGGATACGCAGTATTTT
d_gene: TRBD1
j_gene: TRBJ2-3
abundance: few
v_gene: TRBV24-1

CDR3aa: CASSPGQGVGQPQHF
CDR3nt: TGTGCCAGCAGCCCGGGACAGGGGGTAGGGCAGCCCCAGCATTTT
d_gene: TRBD1
j_gene: TRBJ1-5
abundance: -
v_gene: TRBV9

CDR3aa: CASSEALQSGYTF
CDR3nt: TGTGCCAGCAGTGAAGCGCTACAGTCGGGCTACACCTTC
d_gene: -
j_gene: TRBJ1-2
abundance: -
v_gene: TRBV2

CDR3aa: CSVRTGTGSTGELFF
CDR3nt: TGCAGCGTGAGGACCGGGACAGGGTCCACCGGGGAGCTGTTTTTT
d_gene: TRBD1
j_gene: TRBJ2-2
abundance: -
v_gene: TRBV29-1

CDR3aa: CASSDITDTQYF
CDR3nt: TGTGCCAGCAGCGACATCACAGATACGCAGTATTTT
d_gene: -
j_gene: TRBJ2-3
abundance: -
v_gene: TRBV7-3

CDR3aa: CASSSRTGGEGETQYF
CDR3nt: TGTGCCAGCAGCTCTAGGACAGGGGGCGAGGGAGAGACCCAGTACTTC
d_gene: TRBD1
j_gene: TRBJ2-5
abundance: -
v_gene: TRBV9

CDR3aa: CASRGLPQETQYF
CDR3nt: TGCGCCAGCAGGGGACTGCCCCAAGAGACCCAGTACTTC
d_gene: -
j_gene: TRBJ2-5
abundance: -
v_gene: TRBV5-1

CDR3aa: CASSRDSNEKLFF
CDR3nt: TGTGCCAGCAGTCGGGACAGTAATGAAAAACTGTTTTTT
d_gene: TRBD1
j_gene: TRBJ1-4
abundance: -
v_gene: TRBV7-9

CDR3aa: CASSSRAYEQYF
CDR3nt: TGTGCCAGCAGCAGCCGGGCCTACGAGCAGTACTTC
d_gene: -
j_gene: TRBJ2-7
abundance: few
v_gene: TRBV5-6

CDR3aa: CASSFFQGADSPLHF
CDR3nt: TGTGCCAGCAGCTTTTTCCAGGGGGCTGATTCACCCCTCCACTTT
d_gene: TRBD1
j_gene: TRBJ1-6
abundance: -
v_gene: TRBV7-9

CDR3aa: CASSFSARGQGYTF
CDR3nt: TGTGCCAGCAGTTTCTCAGCCAGGGGGCAGGGCTACACCTTC
d_gene: TRBD1
j_gene: TRBJ1-2
abundance: -
v_gene: TRBV28

CDR3aa: CASSSGGGRRSGNTIYF
CDR3nt: TGTGCCAGCAGCTCCGGCGGGGGGCGCAGATCTGGAAACACCATATATTTT
d_gene: -
j_gene: TRBJ1-3
abundance: few
v_gene: TRBV7-6

CDR3aa: CASSLGQALSSYEQYF
CDR3nt: TGTGCCAGCAGCTTGGGACAGGCCCTAAGCTCCTACGAGCAGTACTTC
d_gene: TRBD1
j_gene: TRBJ2-7
abundance: -
v_gene: TRBV11-1

CDR3aa: CASSLAPVAGEAFF
CDR3nt: TGTGCCAGCAGCTTAGCGCCGGTTGCAGGTGAAGCTTTCTTT
d_gene: -
j_gene: TRBJ1-1
abundance: -
v_gene: TRBV7-8

CDR3aa: CASSYSSGTTQETQYF
CDR3nt: TGTGCCAGCAGTTACTCGTCTGGCACAACCCAAGAGACCCAGTACTTC
d_gene: -
j_gene: TRBJ2-5
abundance: -
v_gene: TRBV6-5

CDR3aa: CASSSGTVNNEQFF
CDR3nt: TGTGCCAGCAGCTCGGGGACAGTCAACAATGAGCAGTTCTTC
d_gene: TRBD1
j_gene: TRBJ2-1
abundance: -
v_gene: TRBV5-4

CDR3aa: CASSDRDRVKTAFF
CDR3nt: TGTGCCAGCAGTGACCGGGACAGGGTAAAGACGGCTTTCTTT
d_gene: TRBD1
j_gene: TRBJ1-1
abundance: -
v_gene: TRBV6-1

CDR3aa: CAWSVEQNQPQHF
CDR3nt: TGTGCCTGGAGTGTAGAACAGAATCAGCCCCAGCATTTT
d_gene: -
j_gene: TRBJ1-5
abundance: -
v_gene: TRBV30

CDR3aa: CASSISGLAGARGGELFF
CDR3nt: TGTGCCAGCAGCATATCCGGACTAGCGGGAGCCAGGGGCGGGGAGCTGTTTTTT
d_gene: TRBD2
j_gene: TRBJ2-2
abundance: -
v_gene: TRBV7-2

CDR3aa: CASSVGLAMSTDTQYF
CDR3nt: TGTGCCAGCAGCGTAGGACTAGCCATGAGCACAGATACGCAGTATTTT
d_gene: TRBD2
j_gene: TRBJ2-3
abundance: few
v_gene: TRBV9

CDR3aa: CASSLRSAGEAEAFF
CDR3nt: TGTGCCAGCAGCTTAAGGAGCGCGGGGGAGGCTGAAGCTTTCTTT
d_gene: -
j_gene: TRBJ1-1
abundance: -
v_gene: TRBV7-3

CDR3aa: CASSQGTGDNRNTIYF
CDR3nt: TGTGCCAGCAGCCAGGGGACAGGGGATAATCGAAACACCATATATTTT
d_gene: TRBD1
j_gene: TRBJ1-3
abundance: -
v_gene: TRBV3-1/TRBV3-2